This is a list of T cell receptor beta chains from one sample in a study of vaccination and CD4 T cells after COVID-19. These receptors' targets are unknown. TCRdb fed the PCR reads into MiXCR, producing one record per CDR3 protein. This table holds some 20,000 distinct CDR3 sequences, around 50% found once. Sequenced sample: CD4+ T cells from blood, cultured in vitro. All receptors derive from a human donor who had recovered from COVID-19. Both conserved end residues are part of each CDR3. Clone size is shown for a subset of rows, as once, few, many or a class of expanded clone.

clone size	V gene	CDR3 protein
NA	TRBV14	CASSLRQLYEQYF
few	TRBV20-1	CSASGAGGPSNEQFF
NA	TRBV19	CASSTNMGEQYF
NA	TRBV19	CASSIGDRNYGYTF
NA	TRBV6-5	CASSYRAGGVAGCEQFF
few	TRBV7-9	CASSLGMVTGTAAAFF
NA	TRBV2	CASLLGLGSYNSPLHF
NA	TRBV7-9	CASSLSGDGDTQYF
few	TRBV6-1	CASSPGQRGTDTQYF
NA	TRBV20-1	CSARGGLAVQETQYF
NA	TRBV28	CASRRQVPTWETQYF
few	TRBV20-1	CSARRTGPNTEAFF
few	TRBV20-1	CSARGGNQPQHF
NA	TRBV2	CASKGTGGVGYTF
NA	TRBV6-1	CASHWSGTPYEQYF
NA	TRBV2	CASYRGLQETQYF
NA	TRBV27	CASRNPGYGYTF
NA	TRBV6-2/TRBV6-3	CASSYASGTGVSETQYF
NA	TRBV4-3	CASSPRGAGLTGELFF
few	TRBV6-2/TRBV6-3	CASSPQVSGGTYNEQFF
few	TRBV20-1	CSAWSQGFGELFF
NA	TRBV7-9	CASSLGGSAGNTIYF
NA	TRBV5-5	CASSLTTGTNSYEQYF
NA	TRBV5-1	CASSLSTTNTEAFF
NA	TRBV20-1	CSAREVFLTDTQYF
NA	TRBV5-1	CASSLGGQGAYEQYF
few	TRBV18	CASSPERAADYQPQHF
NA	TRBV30	CAWSVRFDEAFF
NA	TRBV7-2	CASSLDQGVGYGYTF
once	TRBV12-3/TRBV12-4	CASSIQSSYGYTF
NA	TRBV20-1	CSAVDRSMNTEAFF
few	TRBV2	CASREDRVSDTQYF
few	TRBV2	CASSPRVGGLFF